These 5 T cell receptor beta chains were all obtained from the same sample, sequenced in a study of blood T cell repertoires in COVID-19. This table comes from immunoSEQ multiplex PCR, and its TCRdb copy is limited to in-frame clones, with some not included. In the table there are about 300,000 clones, 85% to 90% of which are singletons. Specimen: peripheral blood. The receptor set was obtained from a woman in her fifties or sixties with COVID-19, enrolled during active disease.

The rearrangement links TRBV15 to TRBJ1-2, with no clear D. The germline gives CDR1 LNHNV, CDR2 YYDKDF (reference sequence). Between the trimmed V and J ends, which lost 0 bases and 8 bases, there was a span of 13 bases. The CDR3 length is 14 residues. The CDR3: CATSRDGPGKGYTF. The DNA of the CDR3 is TGTGCCACCAGCAGAGACGGACCGGGGAAAGGCTACACCTTC.

The chain couples TRBV20-1 to TRBJ1-2; maybe TRBD1 (5 bases). Germline V CDR1 and CDR2: DFQATT, SNEGSKA (reference sequence). This CDR3 region has 18 residues. The V end was cut by 3 bases, the J end by 3 bases, with 26 bases between. The CDR3 reads CSASAPQGSDGGYYGYTF. CDR3 nucleotide sequence: TGCAGTGCTAGTGCACCCCAAGGATCTGATGGGGGGTACTATGGCTACACCTTC.

This clone appeared a few times. The rearrangement uses TRBV6-2 or TRBV6-3 and TRBJ1-6; 7 nucleotides match TRBD1. The CDR3 has 14 amino acids. CDR1 is MNHEY and CDR2 is SVGEGT in the germline V gene. After removal of 2 bases from V and 9 bases from J, the junction contained 4 bases not matched to a gene. CDR3: CASSYRQGSSPLHF. CDR3 DNA: TGTGCCAGCAGTTACCGACAGGGTAGTTCACCCCTCCACTTT.

J is TRBJ1-1 and V is TRBV15; D remains unclear. V was cut by 0 bases and J by 4 bases, with 12 bases left in between. Germline V gene lookup returns CDR1 LNHNV and CDR2 YYDKDF (reference sequence). The length of the CDR3 is 15 residues. In DNA form, the CDR3 reads TGTGCCACCAGCAGAGATCACGGACTAGGCACTGAAGCTTTCTTT. Its protein is CATSRDHGLGTEAFF.

Points on this clone: Other DNA sequences within the sample encode an identical CDR3. The chain couples TRBV19 to TRBJ2-7; TRBD1 aligns across 8 bases. The CDR3 consists of 13 residues. The germline gives CDR1 LNHDA, CDR2 SQIVND (reference sequence). V lost 8 bases and J lost 3; bases outside the gene matches: 6. The CDR3 nucleotides are TGTGCCAGTTCGAGACAGGGGAGCTACGAGCAGTACTTC. As protein: CASSRQGSYEQYF.